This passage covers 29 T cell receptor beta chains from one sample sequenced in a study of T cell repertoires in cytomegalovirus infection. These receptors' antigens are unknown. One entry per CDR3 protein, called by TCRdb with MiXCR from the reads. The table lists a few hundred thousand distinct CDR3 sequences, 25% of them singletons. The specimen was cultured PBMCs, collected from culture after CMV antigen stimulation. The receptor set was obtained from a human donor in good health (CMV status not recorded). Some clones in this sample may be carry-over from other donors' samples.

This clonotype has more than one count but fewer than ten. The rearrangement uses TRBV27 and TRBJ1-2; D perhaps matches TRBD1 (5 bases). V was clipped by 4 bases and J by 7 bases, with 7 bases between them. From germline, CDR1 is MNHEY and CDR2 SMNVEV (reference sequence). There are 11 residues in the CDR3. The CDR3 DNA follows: TGTGCCAGCAGTTCCGACAGTGGCTACACCTTC. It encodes CASSSDSGYTF.

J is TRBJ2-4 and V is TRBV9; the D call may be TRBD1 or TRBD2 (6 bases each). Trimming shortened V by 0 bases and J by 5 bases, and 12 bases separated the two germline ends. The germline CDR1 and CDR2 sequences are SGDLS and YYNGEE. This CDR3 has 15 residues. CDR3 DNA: TGTGCCAGCAGCGTAGCGGCCGGGGGCCAAAACATTCAGTACTTC. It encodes CASSVAAGGQNIQYF. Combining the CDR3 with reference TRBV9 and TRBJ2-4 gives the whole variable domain DSGVTQTPKHLITATGQRVTLRCSPRSGDLSVYWYQQSLDQGLQFLIQYYNGEERAKGNILERFSAQQFPDLHSELNLSSLELGDSALYFCASSVAAGGQNIQYFGAGTRLSVL.

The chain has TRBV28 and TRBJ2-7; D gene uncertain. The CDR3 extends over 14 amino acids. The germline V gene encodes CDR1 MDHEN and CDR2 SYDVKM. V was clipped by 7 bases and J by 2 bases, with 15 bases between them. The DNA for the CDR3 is TGTGCCAGCACCCCTGGTCAATCCCCCTACGAGCAGTACTTC. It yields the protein CASTPGQSPYEQYF.

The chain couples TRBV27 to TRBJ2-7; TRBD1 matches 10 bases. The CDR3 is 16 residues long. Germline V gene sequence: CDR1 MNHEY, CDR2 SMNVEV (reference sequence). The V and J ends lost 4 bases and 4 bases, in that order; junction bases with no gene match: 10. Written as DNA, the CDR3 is TGTGCCAGCAGTTATTACGGACAGGGGGAAACATACGAGCAGTACTTC. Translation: CASSYYGQGETYEQYF.

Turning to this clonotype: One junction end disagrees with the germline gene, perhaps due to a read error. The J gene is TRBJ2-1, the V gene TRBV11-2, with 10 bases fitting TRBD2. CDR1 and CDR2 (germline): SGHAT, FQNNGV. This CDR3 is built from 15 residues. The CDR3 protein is CASSLIASGSHERFF. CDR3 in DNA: TGTGCCAGCAGCTTAATCGCTAGCGGGAGTCATGAGCGGTTCTTC.

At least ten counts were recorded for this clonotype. The CDR3 reads CASSSYRGGEQPQHF. The CDR3 DNA sequence: TGTGCCAGCAGCTCCTACAGGGGGGGGGAGCAGCCCCAGCATTTT. The J gene is TRBJ1-5, the V gene TRBV7-2; 8 nucleotides agree with TRBD1. Germline CDR1 and CDR2: SGHTA and FQGNSA. The CDR3 loop spans 15 amino acids. Germline trimming cut 4 bases from V and 7 bases from J; bases unmatched to any gene: 9.

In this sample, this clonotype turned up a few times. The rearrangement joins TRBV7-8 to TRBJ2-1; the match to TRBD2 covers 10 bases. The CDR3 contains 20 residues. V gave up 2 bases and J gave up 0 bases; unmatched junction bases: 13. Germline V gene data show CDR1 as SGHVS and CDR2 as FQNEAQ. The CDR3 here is CASSLWPTGTSASSYNEQFF. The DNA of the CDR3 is TGTGCCAGCAGCTTATGGCCGACCGGGACTAGCGCGAGCTCCTACAATGAGCAGTTCTTC. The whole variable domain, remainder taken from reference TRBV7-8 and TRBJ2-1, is GAGVSQSPRYKVAKRGQDVALRCDPISGHVSLFWYQQALGQGPEFLTYFQNEAQLDKSGLPSDRFFAERPEGSVSTLKIQRTQQEDSAVYLCASSLWPTGTSASSYNEQFFGPGTRLTVL.

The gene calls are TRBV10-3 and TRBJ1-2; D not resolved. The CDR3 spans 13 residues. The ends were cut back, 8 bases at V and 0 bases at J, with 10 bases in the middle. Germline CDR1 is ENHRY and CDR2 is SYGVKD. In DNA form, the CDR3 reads TGTGCCATCGGGCCCGAAGCTAACTATGGCTACACCTTC. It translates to CAIGPEANYGYTF.

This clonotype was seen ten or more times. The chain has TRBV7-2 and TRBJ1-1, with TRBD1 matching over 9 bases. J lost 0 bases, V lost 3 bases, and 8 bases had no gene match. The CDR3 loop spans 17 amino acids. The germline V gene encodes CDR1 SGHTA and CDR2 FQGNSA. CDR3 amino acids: CASSFPGQGRMNTEAFF. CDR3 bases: TGTGCCAGCAGCTTTCCGGGACAGGGTCGGATGAACACTGAAGCTTTCTTT.

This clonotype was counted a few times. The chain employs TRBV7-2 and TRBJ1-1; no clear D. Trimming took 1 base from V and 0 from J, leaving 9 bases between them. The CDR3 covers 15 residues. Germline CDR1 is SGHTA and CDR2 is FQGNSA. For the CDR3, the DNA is TGTGCCAGCAGCTTAGGTCAGGTGATGAACACTGAAGCTTTCTTT. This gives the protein CASSLGQVMNTEAFF.

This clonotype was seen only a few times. This CDR3 reads CASSLGGTSPGIGYEQYF. The CDR3 DNA follows: TGTGCCAGCAGCTTAGGGGGGACTAGTCCCGGAATTGGCTACGAGCAGTACTTC. This sequence joins TRBV7-2 and TRBJ2-7, with 8 bases aligning to TRBD2. CDR1 is SGHTA, CDR2 FQGNSA, per germline. This CDR3 is built from 18 residues. Germline trimming cut 1 base from V and 3 bases from J; bases unmatched to any gene: 14. Based on the CDR3 plus reference TRBV7-2 and TRBJ2-7, the full variable domain is GAGVSQSPSNKVTEKGKDVELRCDPISGHTALYWYRQSLGQGLEFLIYFQGNSAPDKSGLPSDRFSAERTGGSVSTLTIQRTQQEDSAVYLCASSLGGTSPGIGYEQYFGPGTRLTVT.

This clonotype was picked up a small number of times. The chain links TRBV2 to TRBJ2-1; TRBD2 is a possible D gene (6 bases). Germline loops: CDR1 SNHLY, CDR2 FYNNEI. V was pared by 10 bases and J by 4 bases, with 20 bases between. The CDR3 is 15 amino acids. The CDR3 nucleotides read TGTGCCACCCCCGTGGAGGGAGACCCGTACAATGAGCAGTTCTTC. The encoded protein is CATPVEGDPYNEQFF.

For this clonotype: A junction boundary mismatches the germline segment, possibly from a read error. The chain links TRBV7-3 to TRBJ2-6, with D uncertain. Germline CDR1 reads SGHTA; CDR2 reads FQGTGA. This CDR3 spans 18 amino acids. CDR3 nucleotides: TGTGCCTGCAGCTTACCCCCCCGAACCGTGTCTGGGGCCAACGTCCTGACTTTC. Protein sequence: CACSLPPRTVSGANVLTF.

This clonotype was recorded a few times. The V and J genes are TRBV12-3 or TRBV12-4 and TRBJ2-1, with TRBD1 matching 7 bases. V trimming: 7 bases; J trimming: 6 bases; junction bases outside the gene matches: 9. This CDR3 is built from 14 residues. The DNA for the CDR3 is TGTGCCAGCACCGATCGTTACAGGGGCAATGAGCAGTTCTTC. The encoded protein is CASTDRYRGNEQFF.

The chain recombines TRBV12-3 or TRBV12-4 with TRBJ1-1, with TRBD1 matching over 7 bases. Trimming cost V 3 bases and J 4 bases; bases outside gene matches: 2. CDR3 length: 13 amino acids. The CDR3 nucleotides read TGTGCCAGCAGTTTCAGGGACAGCACTGAAGCTTTCTTT. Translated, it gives CASSFRDSTEAFF.

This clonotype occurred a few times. CDR3 amino acids: CASSLRQGVKAFF. For the CDR3, the DNA is TGTGCCAGCAGTTTGAGGCAGGGGGTAAAAGCTTTCTTT. This chain joins TRBV12-3 or TRBV12-4 and TRBJ1-1, with TRBD1 identical over 7 bases. The CDR3 extends over 13 amino acids. J lost 9 bases, V lost 3 bases, and 7 bases had no gene match.

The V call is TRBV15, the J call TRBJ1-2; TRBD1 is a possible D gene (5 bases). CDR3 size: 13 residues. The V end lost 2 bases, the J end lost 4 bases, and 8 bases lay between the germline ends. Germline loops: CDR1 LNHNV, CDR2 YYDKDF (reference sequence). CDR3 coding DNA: TGTGCCACCAGCAGACAGGGAGGCTATGGCTACACCTTC. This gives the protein CATSRQGGYGYTF. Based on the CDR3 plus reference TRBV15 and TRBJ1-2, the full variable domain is DAMVIQNPRYQVTQFGKPVTLSCSQTLNHNVMYWYQQKSSQAPKLLFHYYDKDFNNEADTPDNFQSRRPNTSFCFLDIRSPGLGDTAMYLCATSRQGGYGYTFGSGTRLTVV.

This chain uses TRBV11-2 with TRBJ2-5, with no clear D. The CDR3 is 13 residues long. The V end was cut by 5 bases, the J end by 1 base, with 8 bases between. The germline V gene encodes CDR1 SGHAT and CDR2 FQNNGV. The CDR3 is CASSARPQETQYF. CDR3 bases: TGTGCCAGCAGCGCGCGGCCCCAAGAGACCCAGTACTTC.

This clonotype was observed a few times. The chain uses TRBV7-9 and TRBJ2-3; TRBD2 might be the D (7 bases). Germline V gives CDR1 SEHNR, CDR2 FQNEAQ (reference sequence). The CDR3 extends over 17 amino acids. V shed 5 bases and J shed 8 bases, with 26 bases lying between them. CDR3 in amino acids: CASSPPWGGPSPGTQYF. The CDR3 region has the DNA TGTGCCAGCAGCCCCCCGTGGGGGGGGCCTAGTCCTGGTACGCAGTATTTT.

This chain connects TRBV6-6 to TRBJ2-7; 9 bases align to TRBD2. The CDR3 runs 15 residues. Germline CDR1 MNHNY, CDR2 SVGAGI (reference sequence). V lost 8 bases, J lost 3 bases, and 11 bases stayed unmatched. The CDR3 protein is CASQGGREGNYEQYF. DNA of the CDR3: TGTGCCAGCCAGGGGGGGCGGGAGGGCAACTACGAGCAGTACTTC.

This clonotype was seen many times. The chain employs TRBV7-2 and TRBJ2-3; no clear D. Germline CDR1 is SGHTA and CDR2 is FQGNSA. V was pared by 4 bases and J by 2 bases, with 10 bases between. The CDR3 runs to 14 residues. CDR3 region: CASSSGYNTDTQYF. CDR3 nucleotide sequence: TGTGCCAGCAGCTCCGGCTACAACACAGATACGCAGTATTTT.

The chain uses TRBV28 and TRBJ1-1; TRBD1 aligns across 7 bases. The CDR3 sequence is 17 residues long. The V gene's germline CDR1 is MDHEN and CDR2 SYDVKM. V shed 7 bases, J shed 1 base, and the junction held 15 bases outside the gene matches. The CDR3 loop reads CASTNWVPGTANTEAFF. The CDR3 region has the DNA TGTGCCAGCACAAATTGGGTACCCGGGACAGCGAACACTGAAGCTTTCTTT.

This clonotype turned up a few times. CDR3 region: CSATSGGTDTQYF. The CDR3 coding sequence is TGCAGTGCTACTTCGGGCGGCACAGATACGCAGTATTTT. The rearrangement links TRBV20-1 to TRBJ2-3; D is unclear. Germline V lookup: CDR1 DFQATT, CDR2 SNEGSKA (reference sequence). Between the trimmed V and J ends, which lost 4 bases and 1 base, there was a span of 9 bases. The CDR3 spans 13 residues.

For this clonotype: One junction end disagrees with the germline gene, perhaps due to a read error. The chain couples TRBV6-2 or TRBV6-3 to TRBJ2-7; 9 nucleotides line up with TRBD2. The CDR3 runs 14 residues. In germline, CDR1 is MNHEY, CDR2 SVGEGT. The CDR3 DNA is TGTGCCAGCCGAGCTAGCGGGGACTCCTACAAGCAGTACTTC. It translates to CASRASGDSYKQYF.

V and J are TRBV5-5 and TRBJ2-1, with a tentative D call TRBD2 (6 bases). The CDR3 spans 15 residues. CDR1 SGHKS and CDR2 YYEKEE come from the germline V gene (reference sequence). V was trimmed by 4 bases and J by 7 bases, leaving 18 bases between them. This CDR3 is CASSEGPGSQNEQFF. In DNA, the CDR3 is TGTGCCAGCAGCGAGGGGCCCGGGAGCCAAAATGAGCAGTTCTTC.

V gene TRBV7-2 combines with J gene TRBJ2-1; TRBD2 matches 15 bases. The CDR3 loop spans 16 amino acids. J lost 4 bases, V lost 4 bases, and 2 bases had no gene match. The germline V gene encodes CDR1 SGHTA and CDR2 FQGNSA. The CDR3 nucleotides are TGTGCCAGCAGCTCCGGGACTAGCGGGAGGTACAATGAGCAGTTCTTC. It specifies CASSSGTSGRYNEQFF.

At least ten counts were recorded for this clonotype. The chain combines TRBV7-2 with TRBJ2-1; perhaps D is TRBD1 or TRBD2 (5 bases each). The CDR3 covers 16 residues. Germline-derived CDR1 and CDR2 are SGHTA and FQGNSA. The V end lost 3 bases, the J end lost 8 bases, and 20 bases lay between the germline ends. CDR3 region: CASSFRGREITHEQFF. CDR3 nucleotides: TGTGCCAGCAGCTTCCGGGGCAGGGAGATTACACATGAGCAGTTCTTC.

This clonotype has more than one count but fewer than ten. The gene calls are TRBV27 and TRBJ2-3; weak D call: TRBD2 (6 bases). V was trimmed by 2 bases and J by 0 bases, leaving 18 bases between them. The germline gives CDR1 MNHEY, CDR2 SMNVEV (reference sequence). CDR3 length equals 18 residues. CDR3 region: CASSLRRPSATSTDTQYF. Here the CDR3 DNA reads TGTGCCAGCAGTTTACGCCGACCTAGCGCGACTAGCACAGATACGCAGTATTTT.

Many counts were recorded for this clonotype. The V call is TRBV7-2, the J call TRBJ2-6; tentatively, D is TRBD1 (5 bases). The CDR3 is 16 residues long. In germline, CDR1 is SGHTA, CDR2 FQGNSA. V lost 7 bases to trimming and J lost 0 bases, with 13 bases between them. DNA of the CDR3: TGTGCCAGCACACAAAAGACAGACTCTGGGGCCAACGTCCTGACTTTC. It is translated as CASTQKTDSGANVLTF.